The text below deals with one TCR beta chain. Antigen specificity is unknown. PCR involved 60 Vbeta and 13 Jbeta primers. The data were produced by immunoSEQ multiplex PCR, yet TCRdb's version contains in-frame clones alone and is incomplete. Of about 140,000 clones detected, just under 85% appear once; the ten largest clones hold roughly 1.4%. The sample is drawn from a study of cytomegalovirus exposure and HLA in healthy donors. The study, taken as a whole, reports: Under in vitro conditions, a few CMV-associated chains were confirmed as specific for CMV antigens. There were some V segments, including TRBV6-2 and TRBV6-3, excluded as indistinguishable. According to the study, 150 to 200 TCR beta chains were cytomegalovirus-associated.

Germline V CDR1 and CDR2: SGHTA, FQGTGA. Between the trimmed V and J ends, which lost 8 bases and 5 bases, there was a span of 9 bases. CDR3 length: 11 amino acids. This chain links TRBV7-3 with TRBJ1-2; D gene uncertain. This sequence was found in a man in his thirties or forties in good health and CMV-seropositive. Sequencing used PBMCs. The CDR3 DNA sequence: TGTGCCAGCGAGTCGGGATATGGCTACACCTTC. Translated, it gives CASESGYGYTF.